This section outlines one T cell receptor beta chain sequence together with its context. What antigen it recognizes has not been identified. Base-call qualities are not available, and no considerably larger clone is one nucleotide away. This entry is derived from a study of T cells after yellow fever vaccination (dated 2019 in TCRdb). With respect to the entire study: The SMART-Seq v4 Ultra Low Input RNA kit was used to prepare libraries from fractions with low cell numbers. To track T-cell clones before and after primary and booster YFV17D yellow fever vaccination, bulk TCR alpha and beta repertoires were sequenced longitudinally. Two healthy male donors, one aged 18 to 29 and one aged 30 to 40 years, were included in the cohort. Blood was collected at multiple timepoints before and after primary and secondary immunization, and bulk PBMC replicates and cell subsets were isolated. Paper-wide results and their limitations: Because only a couple of donors were included in the study, the extent to which the findings can be generalized is limited. Computational filtering was required because FACS-sorted repertoires could contain abundant contaminating clonotypes from the bulk population. Compared with the primary T-cell response, the secondary T-cell response was faster but weaker, reaching its peak on day 5 rather than on day 15. A small fraction of clonotypes appeared in both the CD4 and CD8 compartments, likely as a result of convergent recombination. Most clones expanded after primary vaccination were re-detected after the booster (96% of CD4 and 88% of CD8), suggesting broad memory maintenance.

V was cut back by 1 base and J by 4 bases, leaving a gap of 9 bases between them. From the cysteine up to the phenylalanine, the CDR3 has a length of 14 residues. Only CDR3 DNA remains: 42 bases, in frame from the first base. For CDR1 and CDR2, the germline V gene lists KGHDR and SFDVKD. The treatment or condition label here, explained by the study, means: live attenuated yellow fever vaccine strain. At every blood-draw timepoint, two biological replicates of bulk PBMCs were collected. PBMCs were isolated from peripheral blood using a standard Ficoll-Paque protocol. RNA was extracted with TriZol from bulk PBMCs, CD4 and CD8 fractions, and dextramer-positive and dextramer-negative fractions. Instrument used: Illumina NovaSeq 6000. TCR cDNA was made using 5'RACE template switching, a step that added a universal primer site and unique molecular identifiers. Priming of cDNA synthesis was performed from both the TCR alpha and TCR beta constant segments. Two PCR steps were used to amplify libraries, with sample barcodes and sequencing adapters being added in the second step. Sequencing of the libraries was done on either Illumina HiSeq 2500 (2x100 bp) or NovaSeq (2x150 bp). On the study's bioinformatics: Reads were demultiplexed and collapsed into UMI consensus sequences with MIGEC, and V(D)J alignment was performed with MiXCR. Clonotypes responding to the vaccine were identified with edgeR on replicate PBMC samples, with the criteria of FDR below 0.01 and a log2 fold change above 5 up to day 15. Bulk clonotypes were assigned CD4 or CD8 identity according to which sequenced CD4 or CD8 repertoire held them at higher abundance. The public reads were reprocessed in TCRdb via fastp at Q25 and MiXCR, keeping in-frame beta chains. Every distinct CDR3 protein forms one entry, paired with its most common genes and DNA. The V and J calls shown here were made by TCRdb, not taken from the authors' results. This sample gives a few hundred thousand distinct CDR3 sequences in total; approximately 4.3% of them show up just once. Roughly a fifth of the sample is taken by the ten largest.

This chain is built from TRBV24-1 and TRBJ1-2; the D gene remains uncertain. The receptor was derived from a young man who received the YFV17D yellow fever vaccine. The sample in question was PBMCs, obtained 15 days after the yellow fever booster vaccination. CDR3 loop: CATSDFGMSYGYTF. The DNA is as follows: TGTGCCACCAGTGATTTCGGCATGTCCTATGGCTACACCTTC.